The 3 T cell receptor beta chains in this list originate from one sample, sequenced in a study of T cell responses to AZD1222 COVID-19 vaccine. TCRdb's table, derived via immunoSEQ multiplex PCR, lists solely in-frame clones and lacks some. Of 130,000 or so clones listed, over 90% are singletons. The source was peripheral blood, collected on day 0 of AZD1222 vaccination. The source is an adult in good health.

The chain uses TRBV6-2 or TRBV6-3 and TRBJ2-5; 9 bases agree with TRBD2. CDR3 size: 15 residues. V trimming: 4 bases; J trimming: 3 bases; junction bases outside the gene matches: 6. Looked up from germline, CDR1 is MNHEY and CDR2 is SVGEGT. The CDR3 sequence: CASSSHGLAKETQYF. In nucleotides, the CDR3 is TGTGCCAGCAGTTCCCACGGACTAGCGAAAGAGACCCAGTACTTC.

The rearrangement joins TRBV5-1 to TRBJ2-4; D call uncertain. Germline CDR1 reads SGHRS; CDR2 reads YFSETQ. The CDR3 length is 14 residues. Between the trimmed V and J ends, which lost 4 bases and 5 bases, there was a span of 13 bases. CDR3 amino acids: CASSRPDAENIQYF. The CDR3 bases are TGCGCCAGCAGCCGACCGGACGCCGAAAACATTCAGTACTTC.

This clone is a singleton in its sample. The V gene is TRBV5-5, the J gene TRBJ2-5; no definite D call. Germline CDR1 is SGHKS and CDR2 is YYEKEE (reference sequence). The CDR3 runs 13 residues. V dropped 4 bases and J dropped 1 base, with 8 bases sitting between them. CDR3 coding DNA: TGTGCCAGCAGCCCGTGGACCCAAGAGACCCAGTACTTC. Protein product: CASSPWTQETQYF.